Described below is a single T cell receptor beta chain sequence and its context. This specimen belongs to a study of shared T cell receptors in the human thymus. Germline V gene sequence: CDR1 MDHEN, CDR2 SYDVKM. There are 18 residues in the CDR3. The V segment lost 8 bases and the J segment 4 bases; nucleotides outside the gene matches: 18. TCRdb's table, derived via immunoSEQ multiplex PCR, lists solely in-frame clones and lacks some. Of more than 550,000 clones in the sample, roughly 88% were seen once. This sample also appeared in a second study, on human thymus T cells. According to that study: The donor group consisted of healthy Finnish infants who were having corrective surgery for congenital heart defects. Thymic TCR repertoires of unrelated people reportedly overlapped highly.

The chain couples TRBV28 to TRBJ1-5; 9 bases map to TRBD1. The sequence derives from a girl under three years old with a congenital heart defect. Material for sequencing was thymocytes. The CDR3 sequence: CASQNTGGPYLWNQPQHF. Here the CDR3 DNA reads TGTGCCAGCCAGAATACAGGGGGCCCTTATCTTTGGAATCAGCCCCAGCATTTT.